The source of this T cell receptor beta chain is a study of blood T cell repertoires in COVID-19. Trimming removed 5 bases from V and 8 bases from J; junction bases left unmatched: 3. The CDR3 extends over 12 amino acids. Germline CDR1 and CDR2: SEHNR and FQNEAQ (reference sequence). TCRdb's copy holds only in-frame clones and misses some; the assay was immunoSEQ multiplex PCR. The repertoire holds about 200,000 clones, with 84% as singletons. Residents of about two dozen US areas, aged about 18 to 95 years, made up the participants. The origin of this receptor is a man aged 35-49 years who had recovered from COVID-19. Sequencing was performed on PBMCs or T cells enriched from blood (not recorded which). The genes are TRBV7-9 and TRBJ1-2, with 9 nucleotides matching TRBD1. The CDR3, as DNA: TGTGCCAGCAGCGTGACAGGGGGAGGCTACACCTTC. Its protein product is CASSVTGGGYTF.